Listed here is a single TCR beta chain. The target antigen is unknown. The data derive from a study of cytomegalovirus exposure and HLA in healthy donors. As for the study in general: Unique TCRs from HLA-typed donors, about 78 million of them, were held in an early data release. Study results and limitations: Prior analysis indicated that the majority of TCR beta V segments exhibited productivity approximately 90% or approximately 30% of the time.

The PCR ran on 60 Vbeta and 13 Jbeta primers. TCRdb's copy holds only in-frame clones and misses some; the assay was immunoSEQ multiplex PCR. The sample consists of 85,000 to 100,000 clones, about 80% of them appearing once. Trimming took off 2 bases at V and 1 base at J, with 10 bases between the two ends. The CDR3 totals 15 residues. Germline V CDR1 and CDR2: KGHSH, LQKENI. This chain uses TRBV18 with TRBJ2-3; no definite D call. This TCR was recovered from a man in his sixties in good health and CMV-seropositive. Sequencing was carried out using PBMCs. CDR3 region: CASSPVAIGTDTQYF. The CDR3 DNA reads as TGTGCCAGCTCACCAGTAGCAATTGGCACAGATACGCAGTATTTT.